These 17 T cell receptor beta chains were sequenced from one sample in a study of Graves' ophthalmopathy and Graves' hyperthyroidism. Transcripts of RNA were the source for amplifying TCR beta CDR3 regions. HTBI primers served in a first-round RT-PCR, which a second-round multiplex PCR followed. One entry per CDR3 protein results from TCRdb running MiXCR on the multiplex PCR reads. Counted here are over 650,000 distinct CDR3 sequences, roughly two fifths occurring once; the ten biggest clones make up about 3.3%. The source material was peripheral blood. The receptors derive from an adult man with Graves' ophthalmopathy.

The chain recombines TRBV7-9 with TRBJ1-2, with a weak D call TRBD1 (6 bases). V lost 6 bases, J lost 5 bases, and 16 bases lay in between. CDR1 and CDR2 (germline): SEHNR, FQNEAQ (reference sequence). This CDR3 comprises 14 residues. The CDR3 DNA follows: TGTGCCAGCAGTCATCCACAGGGAAGTTATGGCTACACCTTC. This translates into CASSHPQGSYGYTF.

This clonotype was counted ten times or more. J is TRBJ1-1 and V is TRBV10-3, with 7 bases identical to TRBD1. CDR1 and CDR2 (germline): ENHRY, SYGVKD. The V and J ends lost 2 bases and 1 base, in that order; junction bases with no gene match: 1. The CDR3 extends over 14 amino acids. This CDR3 is CAISERQGNTEAFF. Written as DNA, the CDR3 is TGTGCCATCAGTGAGCGACAGGGGAACACTGAAGCTTTCTTT.

This clonotype was observed at least ten times. V and J are TRBV12-3 or TRBV12-4 and TRBJ2-7; unclear D gene. The CDR3 length is 14 residues. V lost 3 bases and J lost 6, with 15 bases in between. The CDR3 reads CASSFQPEPLEQYF. CDR3 DNA sequence: TGTGCCAGCAGTTTCCAACCCGAGCCACTCGAGCAGTACTTC.

Concerning this clonotype itself: This may be a read error: a much more frequent sequence differs by one nucleotide. The chain combines TRBV9 with TRBJ1-6; D uncertain. CDR1 and CDR2 from the germline V gene are SGDLS and YYNGEE. Deletions cut 6 bases from V and 9 bases from J, with 16 bases between. This CDR3 has 14 amino acids. CDR3 in amino acids: CASNPRSGGSPLHF. As DNA, the CDR3 is TGTGCCAGCAACCCTCGGTCGGGTGGTTCACCCCTCCACTTT.

The chain links TRBV6-6 to TRBJ2-7; D may be TRBD1 (6 bases). Germline-derived CDR1 and CDR2 are MNHNY and SVGAGI (reference sequence). The CDR3 extends over 13 amino acids. The V gene lost 6 bases and the J gene lost 7 bases, with 16 bases spanning the gap. This CDR3 reads CASSAGARREQYF. The CDR3 DNA reads TGTGCCAGCAGCGCAGGGGCGCGACGGGAGCAGTACTTC.

This clonotype has at least ten counts. The chain links TRBV20-1 to TRBJ1-4; perhaps TRBD1 as D (6 bases). The CDR3 has 12 amino acids. The germline V gene encodes CDR1 DFQATT and CDR2 SNEGSKA (reference sequence). The CDR3 reads CRVGTPTEKLFF. The CDR3 DNA reads as TGCAGAGTGGGGACACCGACTGAAAAACTGTTTTTT.

This clonotype has just a few counts. This chain links TRBV27 with TRBJ1-2; D is ambiguous. V was clipped by 5 bases and J by 0 bases, with 13 bases between them. Germline values: CDR1 MNHEY, CDR2 SMNVEV (reference sequence). The CDR3 sequence is 15 residues long. The DNA of the CDR3 is TGTGCCAGCAGTGGCCGCAGTGGATCTAACTATGGCTACACCTTC. Translated, it gives CASSGRSGSNYGYTF.

This clonotype came up many times. The chain couples TRBV6-5 to TRBJ2-5, with 11 bases matching TRBD2. Germline V gene lookup returns CDR1 MNHEY and CDR2 SVGAGI. The CDR3 covers 14 residues. J lost 6 bases, V lost 6 bases, and 6 bases had no gene match. The chain's CDR3 is CASRPGLAEKTQYF. CDR3 sequence (DNA): TGTGCCAGCAGACCGGGACTAGCGGAGAAGACCCAGTACTTC.

Ten or more counts support this clonotype. V is TRBV10-3 and J is TRBJ2-7, with 10 positions matching TRBD1. The CDR3 is made up of 16 amino acids. The germline CDR1 and CDR2 sequences are ENHRY and SYGVKD. Unmatched junction bases numbered 8, after V lost 2 bases and J lost 4 bases. As DNA, the CDR3 is TGTGCCATCAGTGAGGGACAGGGGGTAAAGGTGTACGAGCAGTACTTC. Translation: CAISEGQGVKVYEQYF.

The chain employs TRBV10-3 and TRBJ2-5; TRBD2 matches at 9 bases. The CDR3 is 15 amino acids. The V segment lost 6 bases and the J segment 2 bases; nucleotides outside the gene matches: 7. Looked up from germline, CDR1 is ENHRY and CDR2 is SYGVKD. The CDR3, as DNA: TGTGCCATCAGGAATAGCGGGGGTCAACAAGAGACCCAGTACTTC. It specifies CAIRNSGGQQETQYF.

In regard to this clonotype: A much bigger clone sits one base away, suggesting this may be a read error. In this CDR3 the conserved last residue, phenylalanine or tryptophan, is missing, so a read error is likely. V is TRBV19 and J is TRBJ2-7; D not resolved. Trimming removed 9 bases from V and 0 bases from J, with 12 bases in between. The CDR3 is 13 residues long. Germline loops: CDR1 LNHDA, CDR2 SQIVND (reference sequence). The CDR3 DNA sequence: TGTGCCAGCAGCCCGACACCCTCCTACGAGCAGTACCTC. Protein: CASSPTPSYEQYL.

A note on this clonotype: This may be a read error: a much more frequent sequence differs by one nucleotide. In DNA, the CDR3 is TGTGCCACCAGTGATTGGGACACAGAAGCCGGGGAGCTGTTTTTT. Its translation: CATSDWDTEAGELFF. V usage is TRBV24-1 and J usage is TRBJ2-2; D perhaps matches TRBD1 (6 bases). CDR1 and CDR2 from the germline V gene are KGHDR and SFDVKD. Trimming took 2 bases from V and 6 from J, leaving 12 bases between them. The CDR3 runs 15 residues.

There are many counts of this clonotype. The V gene is TRBV12-3 or TRBV12-4, the J gene TRBJ1-5; the D is unclear. This CDR3 region has 14 residues. Trimming removed 3 bases from V and 7 bases from J, with 13 bases in between. CDR3 bases: TGTGCCAGCAGTTTGATTGAGCTGGGGCAGCCCCAGCATTTT. Protein sequence: CASSLIELGQPQHF.

This clonotype came up many times. The chain has TRBV20-1 and TRBJ1-1; D gene ambiguous. V was pared by 4 bases and J by 1 base, with 13 bases between. CDR1 is DFQATT and CDR2 is SNEGSKA in the germline V gene (reference sequence). CDR3 size: 14 residues. The CDR3 loop reads CSAKSLAENTEAFF. Written as DNA, the CDR3 is TGCAGTGCTAAGTCCCTAGCCGAGAACACTGAAGCTTTCTTT.

In regard to this clonotype: This may stem from a read error, because a much larger clone lies one nucleotide away. V is TRBV19 and J is TRBJ1-4; the match to TRBD1 covers 7 bases. V shed 5 bases and J 11 bases; nucleotides not matched to a gene: 2. Germline V lookup: CDR1 LNHDA, CDR2 SQIVND (reference sequence). CDR3 length: 11 residues. CDR3 nucleotides: TGTGCCAGTAGTGCACAGGGGAAACTGTTTTTT. Translated: CASSAQGKLFF. The full variable domain, completed using reference TRBV19 and TRBJ1-4, is DGGITQSPKYLFRKEGQNVTLSCEQNLNHDAMYWYRQDPGQGLRLIYYSQIVNDFQKGDIAEGYSVSREKKESFPLTVTSAQKNPTAFYLCASSAQGKLFFGSGTQLSVL.

This chain joins TRBV7-9 and TRBJ1-2; D not resolved. The CDR3 runs 14 residues. The V end was cut by 8 bases, the J end by 5 bases, with 18 bases between. Germline lookup yields CDR1 SEHNR and CDR2 FQNEAQ (reference sequence). The CDR3 DNA follows: TGTGCCAGCTCACCACCGGCGACGGCTTATGGCTACACCTTC. It translates to CASSPPATAYGYTF.

This clonotype was recorded a few times. This chain joins TRBV20-1 and TRBJ2-5; 8 bases fit TRBD2. The CDR3 is 14 residues long. Germline assignment: CDR1 DFQATT and CDR2 SNEGSKA (reference sequence). Trimming at V came to 0 bases and at J to 4 bases, leaving 4 bases not matched to a gene. This CDR3 reads CSARDRAGGETQYF. CDR3 DNA: TGCAGTGCTAGAGACAGGGCGGGAGGAGAGACCCAGTACTTC.